The following is a TCR beta chain sequence with its context. Its target is unknown. The source of the sample is a study of blood T cells in healthy people across ages. V lost 0 bases and J lost 6, with 14 bases in between. This CDR3 region has 15 residues. With a J-beta primer mix and a sample-barcoded 5' primer, a second PCR ran about 6 to 11 cycles. All samples gave at least 2.5 million CDR3-containing paired-end reads. TCRdb re-derived calls from the 5' RACE reads in MiXCR, one entry per CDR3 protein. The sample contains 650,000 to 1,000,000 distinct CDR3 sequences, around 36% of which appear only once. The study, taken as a whole, reports: Unknown donor CMV status possibly confounded expanded clonotype changes. A roughly linear age-dependent decrease characterized TCR beta diversity per million T cells.

The chain recombines TRBV12-3 or TRBV12-4 with TRBJ1-1; D uncertain. The sample consisted of blood. The TCR sequence derives from a young man in good health. The CDR3 DNA follows: TGTGCCAGCAGTTTAGCTGTCTCCTTTGGGGCTGAAGCTTTCTTT. This codes for CASSLAVSFGAEAFF.